This T cell receptor (beta chain) was recorded in a study of blood T cells in healthy people across ages. This clonotype turned up a few times. The CDR3 consists of 15 residues. The germline V gene has CDR1 ENHRY and CDR2 SYGVKD. Trimming stripped 3 bases from V and 6 bases from J, with 16 bases between. It was with a sample-barcoded 5' primer and a J-beta primer mix that a second PCR of roughly 7 to 12 cycles was run. TCRdb re-called the 5' RACE reads through MiXCR, storing one row per CDR3 protein. Among some 800,000 distinct CDR3 sequences listed, 20% to 25% were seen once. These data also featured in a second study, about T cells of mothers and their children.

V gene TRBV10-3 combines with J gene TRBJ2-3; unclear D gene. The sample was blood. The receptor's source is a boy aged 5-17 years in good health. The CDR3 DNA is TGTGCCATCAGTGATTTGGCTGTCCAAGGTGATACGCAGTATTTT. Its translation: CAISDLAVQGDTQYF.